These 11 T cell receptor beta chains were sequenced from one sample in a study of blood T cell repertoires in COVID-19. TCRdb keeps only in-frame clones here, not all; method: immunoSEQ multiplex PCR. This sample has about 120,000 clones, with about nine tenths found just once. The source material was peripheral blood. The receptors stem from a middle-aged man with acute or convalescent COVID-19.

This clone has only one observation. The chain joins TRBV6-6 to TRBJ1-2; D possibly corresponds to TRBD1 (6 bases). Deletions cut 7 bases from V and 5 bases from J, with 14 bases between. The CDR3 spans 13 residues. Germline CDR1 is MNHNY and CDR2 is SVGAGI (reference sequence). The CDR3 loop is CASTEGGWYGYTF. As DNA, the CDR3 is TGTGCCAGCACCGAAGGGGGATGGTATGGCTACACCTTC.

CDR3 loop: CASTLRTTAEAFF. The CDR3 nucleotides are TGTGCCAGCACTCTGCGGACTACGGCTGAAGCTTTCTTT. This chain joins TRBV7-8 and TRBJ1-1, with unresolved D. CDR1 is SGHVS and CDR2 is FQNEAQ in the germline V gene. V was trimmed by 7 bases and J by 6 bases, leaving 15 bases between them. The CDR3 consists of 13 residues.

V usage is TRBV7-9 and J usage is TRBJ1-6; D gene ambiguous. Germline CDR1 and CDR2: SEHNR and FQNEAQ (reference sequence). CDR3 length: 12 amino acids. Deletions cut 3 bases from V and 5 bases from J, with 2 bases between. The CDR3 coding sequence is TGTGCCAGCAGCTTCGATAATTCACCCCTCCACTTT. It yields the protein CASSFDNSPLHF.

This sequence joins TRBV18 and TRBJ2-3, with D maybe TRBD2 (5 bases). There are 14 residues in the CDR3. V was shortened by 3 bases and J by 0 bases, with 7 bases between the two germline ends. CDR1 is KGHSH and CDR2 is LQKENI in the germline V gene. The CDR3, as DNA: TGTGCCAGCTCACCGAGGACTAGCACAGATACGCAGTATTTT. Translating gives CASSPRTSTDTQYF.

The sample holds a few counts of this clone. The CDR3 protein is CASSPPGLYGYTF. CDR3 sequence (DNA): TGTGCCAGCTCACCACCGGGACTCTATGGCTACACCTTC. The chain joins TRBV18 to TRBJ1-2; D is possibly TRBD1 (5 bases). Between the trimmed V and J ends, which lost 0 bases and 4 bases, there was a span of 6 bases. Germline V CDR1 and CDR2: KGHSH, LQKENI. The CDR3 spans 13 residues.

This clone was detected only once. The chain is built from TRBV5-5 and TRBJ1-2, with 8 positions matching TRBD1. V lost 4 bases, J lost 7 bases, and 18 bases stayed unmatched. The V gene's germline CDR1 is SGHKS and CDR2 YYEKEE (reference sequence). The CDR3 runs 17 residues. The CDR3 DNA follows: TGTGCCAGCAGCCTCCAATCCATAGCCGGGACAGGAGGTGGCTACACCTTC. It is translated as CASSLQSIAGTGGGYTF. Combining the CDR3 with reference TRBV5-5 and TRBJ1-2 gives the whole variable domain DAGVTQSPTHLIKTRGQQVTLRCSPISGHKSVSWYQQVLGQGPQFIFQYYEKEERGRGNFPDRFSARQFPNYSSELNVNALLLGDSALYLCASSLQSIAGTGGGYTFGSGTRLTVV.

The CDR3: CASSRLNRGNWAGANVLTF. The CDR3 region has the DNA TGCGCCAGCAGCCGTCTAAACAGGGGGAACTGGGCTGGGGCCAACGTCCTGACTTTC. The V and J genes are TRBV4-1 and TRBJ2-6; 8 bases map to TRBD1. V lost 4 bases and J lost 2; bases outside the gene matches: 13. The CDR3 has 19 residues. CDR1 MGHRA and CDR2 YSYEKL come from the germline V gene.

The chain uses TRBV19 and TRBJ1-1; D is perhaps TRBD1 (5 bases). Germline values: CDR1 LNHDA, CDR2 SQIVND (reference sequence). The CDR3 is 16 residues long. With 3 bases removed from V and 2 bases from J, the gap between germline ends came to 16 bases. CDR3 in DNA: TGTGCCAGTAGTATTAATAGGCCGGGGGTCAACACTGAAGCTTTCTTT. This codes for CASSINRPGVNTEAFF.

The chain employs TRBV5-5 and TRBJ1-3; no clear D gene. The CDR3 is 16 amino acids. The ends were cut back, 2 bases at V and 2 bases at J, with 14 bases in the middle. CDR1 and CDR2 from the germline V gene are SGHKS and YYEKEE (reference sequence). The CDR3 region has the DNA TGTGCCAGCAGCTTCGGGTCCTCGGGAGCTGGAAACACCATATATTTT. It is translated as CASSFGSSGAGNTIYF.

This chain connects TRBV7-6 to TRBJ2-7, with D perhaps TRBD2 (5 bases). Germline-derived CDR1 and CDR2 are SGHVS and FNYEAQ. V lost 5 bases to trimming and J lost 0 bases, with 11 bases between them. The CDR3 runs 14 residues. The CDR3 DNA reads TGTGCCAGCAGCAAGGACGGGGACTCCTACGAGCAGTACTTC. Amino acids: CASSKDGDSYEQYF.

The chain couples TRBV28 to TRBJ2-2, with D possibly matching TRBD2 (6 bases). The germline V and J ends were trimmed by 5 bases and 4 bases, with 14 bases remaining between them. CDR1 and CDR2 (germline): MDHEN, SYDVKM. The CDR3 is 15 amino acids. DNA for the CDR3: TGTGCCAGCAGTGCGGAGGGACCTGGCACCGGGGAGCTGTTTTTT. Its protein product is CASSAEGPGTGELFF.